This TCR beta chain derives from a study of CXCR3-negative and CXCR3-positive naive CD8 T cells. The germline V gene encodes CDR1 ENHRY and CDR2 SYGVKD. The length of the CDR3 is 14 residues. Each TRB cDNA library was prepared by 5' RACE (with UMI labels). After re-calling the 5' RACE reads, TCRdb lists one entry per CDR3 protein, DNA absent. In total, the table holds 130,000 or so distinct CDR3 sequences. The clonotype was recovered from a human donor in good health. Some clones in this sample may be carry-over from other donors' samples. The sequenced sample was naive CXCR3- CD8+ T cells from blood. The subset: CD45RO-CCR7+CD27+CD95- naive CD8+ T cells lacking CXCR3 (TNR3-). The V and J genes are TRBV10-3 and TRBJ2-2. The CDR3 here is CAIRGLENTGELFF.